The rows below give T cell receptor beta chains drawn from one sample of a study of shared clonotypes between healthy human individuals. Repertoires were generated with immunoSEQ multiplex PCR, while TCRdb's copy carries only in-frame clones and drops some. The table includes over 2 million clones, about 95% detected once. The specimen sequenced was naive CD8+ T cells sorted from blood. The receptors were gathered from a man between 18 and 29 years old in good health. Both conserved end residues are part of each CDR3. D genes are given only for firm matches. Size is stated for part of the rows, as once, few or many counts, or as a class when the clone is expanded.

D gene	V gene	J gene	clone size	CDR3 protein	CDR3 DNA
-	TRBV19	TRBJ2-7	-	CASSESSGYLLHEQYF	TGTGCCAGTAGCGAGAGTAGCGGATACCTACTCCACGAGCAGTACTTC
TRBD2	TRBV4-1	TRBJ2-7	-	CASSQGTSSYEQYF	TGCGCCAGCAGCCAAGGGACTAGCTCCTACGAGCAGTACTTC
-	TRBV6-1	TRBJ1-2	-	CASSEVEGLWDGYTF	TGTGCCAGCAGTGAAGTAGAAGGACTATGGGATGGCTACACCTTC
TRBD1	TRBV30	TRBJ2-5	-	CAWQGQGMTQYF	TGTGCCTGGCAGGGACAGGGAATGACCCAGTACTTC
TRBD2	TRBV7-8	TRBJ2-7	-	CASSLMSGGYEQYF	TGTGCCAGCAGCTTAATGAGCGGGGGCTACGAGCAGTACTTC
TRBD2	TRBV4-3	TRBJ2-7	-	CASSQGISGAYEQYF	TGCGCCAGCAGCCAAGGAATTAGCGGGGCTTACGAGCAGTACTTC
TRBD1	TRBV6-1	TRBJ1-2	-	CASTDPGQEFYGYTF	TGTGCCAGCACCGATCCGGGACAGGAGTTCTATGGCTACACCTTC
TRBD2	TRBV4-1	TRBJ2-7	-	CASSPGGAYEQYF	TGCGCCAGCAGCCCGGGAGGGGCCTACGAGCAGTACTTC
TRBD2	TRBV6-5	TRBJ2-1	once	CASSALAGGRNEQFF	TGTGCCAGCAGTGCCCTAGCGGGGGGCCGCAATGAGCAGTTCTTC
-	TRBV6-5	TRBJ1-6	-	CASSYYGELNSPLHF	TGTGCCAGCAGTTACTACGGGGAGCTAAATTCACCCCTCCACTTT
-	TRBV5-1	TRBJ2-1	-	CASSLDGDNEQFF	TGCGCCAGCAGCTTGGATGGGGACAATGAGCAGTTCTTC
TRBD1	TRBV10-3	TRBJ2-7	-	CAISESPGTGAYEQYF	TGTGCCATCAGTGAGTCTCCCGGGACAGGGGCCTACGAGCAGTACTTC
TRBD2	TRBV5-1	TRBJ2-3	-	CASSSASGGLGTDTQYF	TGCGCCAGCAGCTCCGCTAGCGGGGGGTTGGGAACAGATACGCAGTATTTT
TRBD2	TRBV9	TRBJ2-7	-	CASSVGTSGYEQYF	TGTGCCAGCAGCGTAGGGACTAGCGGTTACGAGCAGTACTTC
TRBD1	TRBV5-1	TRBJ2-7	few	CASSLSGTGTYEQYF	TGCGCCAGCAGCCTATCGGGGACAGGGACCTACGAGCAGTACTTC
-	TRBV27	TRBJ1-6	-	CASTITWSSPLHF	TGTGCCAGCACCATTACTTGGAGTTCACCCCTCCACTTT
TRBD2	TRBV9	TRBJ2-5	-	CASSVGGTSGGTETQYF	TGTGCCAGCAGCGTAGGAGGGACTAGCGGGGGGACGGAGACCCAGTACTTC
-	TRBV9	TRBJ1-2	-	CASSPSDGYGYTF	TGTGCCAGCAGCCCGTCGGACGGCTATGGCTACACCTTC
TRBD1	TRBV19	TRBJ2-3	-	CASSWTGLGTDTQYF	TGTGCCAGTAGTTGGACAGGGTTGGGCACAGATACGCAGTATTTT
-	TRBV7-2	TRBJ2-7	-	CASSLQGYEQYF	TGTGCCAGCAGCTTGCAGGGGTACGAGCAGTACTTC
TRBD2	TRBV6-5	TRBJ2-7	-	CASSYSLAGVSEQYF	TGTGCCAGCAGTTACTCACTAGCGGGAGTCTCCGAGCAGTACTTC